The clone carrying this T cell receptor (beta chain) is a singleton in its sample. Its specificity is unknown. These data originate in a study of T cell responses to AZD1222 COVID-19 vaccine. The study, taken as a whole, reports: The donor cohort was predominantly white British with a female majority, and clonal diversity may have been underestimated.

The V gene lost 5 bases and the J gene lost 5 bases, with 15 bases spanning the gap. The length of the CDR3 is 15 residues. CDR1 and CDR2 (germline): LNHDA, SQIVND (reference sequence). Here immunoSEQ multiplex PCR was the method, and the copy in TCRdb shows in-frame clones only, minus some. The table shows tens of thousands of clones, with 80% to 90% occurring only once. This specimen was peripheral blood, taken on day 0 of AZD1222 vaccination. The rearrangement joins TRBV19 to TRBJ1-4; possibly TRBD1 for D (6 bases). This receptor was taken from an adult in good health. The CDR3 DNA follows: TGTGCCAGTAGTGCCAGACAGGCCCGAAATGAAAAACTGTTTTTT. Protein sequence: CASSARQARNEKLFF.